The next 19 T cell receptor beta chains were all read from a single sample in a study of blood T cell repertoires in COVID-19. Only in-frame clones appear in the TCRdb table, and some are missing; sequencing was by immunoSEQ multiplex PCR. The sample holds 150,000 or so clones, about three quarters seen once. Specimen: peripheral blood. The receptors come from a woman aged 50 to 60 with active or convalescent COVID-19.

The count of this clone is one. The V call is TRBV3-1 (or the pseudogene TRBV3-2), the J call TRBJ2-2; 10 bases align to TRBD2. Germline loops: CDR1 LGHDT, CDR2 YNNKEL (reference sequence). CDR3 size: 16 residues. V gave up 5 bases and J gave up 2 bases; unmatched junction bases: 5. CDR3 region: CASSLGLAKNTGELFF. The CDR3 bases are TGTGCCAGCAGCTTGGGACTAGCGAAAAACACCGGGGAGCTGTTTTTT.

In DNA, the CDR3 is TGTGCCAGCAGTGAACAAGGCACAGCACGCGAAGCTTTCTTT. Its translation: CASSEQGTAREAFF. This chain uses TRBV6-1 with TRBJ1-1; D remains unclear. Germline CDR1 reads MNHNS; CDR2 reads SASEGT. CDR3 length equals 14 residues. Trimming shortened V by 2 bases and J by 8 bases, and 15 bases separated the two germline ends.

The genes are TRBV7-6 and TRBJ2-7; 8 bases line up with TRBD2. Germline V gives CDR1 SGHVS, CDR2 FNYEAQ. This CDR3 comprises 14 residues. Trimming removed 5 bases from V and 5 bases from J; junction bases left unmatched: 8. The CDR3 DNA reads as TGTGCCAGCAGCCCAGGACTAGCTGCCGACGAGCAGTACTTC. Encoded protein: CASSPGLAADEQYF.

The gene calls are TRBV18 and TRBJ1-4; D possibly corresponds to TRBD1 (6 bases). V was pared by 6 bases and J by 8 bases, with 13 bases between. The CDR3 has 13 residues. CDR1 is KGHSH and CDR2 is LQKENI in the germline V gene. The CDR3 sequence is CASSRGASEKLFF. The DNA for the CDR3 is TGTGCCAGCTCTCGGGGGGCTAGCGAAAAACTGTTTTTT.

The J gene is TRBJ2-1, the V gene TRBV7-2, with D possibly being TRBD1 (6 bases). The V gene's germline CDR1 is SGHTA and CDR2 FQGNSA. V dropped 1 base and J dropped 4 bases, with 11 bases sitting between them. This CDR3 comprises 15 residues. In DNA, the CDR3 is TGTGCCAGCAGCTTAGAACAGGGATCATACAATGAGCAGTTCTTC. This translates into CASSLEQGSYNEQFF.

The V gene is TRBV28, the J gene TRBJ1-5; D is possibly TRBD1 (6 bases). Germline CDR1 reads MDHEN; CDR2 reads SYDVKM. V shed 3 bases and J shed 4 bases, with 10 bases lying between them. CDR3 size: 14 residues. The DNA for the CDR3 is TGTGCCAGCAGTTTTGCGGGGGCGAATCAGCCCCAGCATTTT. Residues: CASSFAGANQPQHF. The whole variable domain, remainder taken from reference TRBV28 and TRBJ1-5, is DVKVTQSSRYLVKRTGEKVFLECVQDMDHENMFWYRQDPGLGLRLIYFSYDVKMKEKGDIPEGYSVSREKKERFSLILESASTNQTSMYLCASSFAGANQPQHFGDGTRLSIL.

The V and J genes are TRBV7-9 and TRBJ1-3; possible D gene TRBD1, 6 bases. V gave up 2 bases and J gave up 0 bases, with 11 bases separating them. In germline, CDR1 is SEHNR, CDR2 FQNEAQ (reference sequence). The CDR3 is 16 residues long. Here the CDR3 DNA reads TGTGCCAGCAGCTTACAGGGGATGACCTCTGGAAACACCATATATTTT. Its translation is CASSLQGMTSGNTIYF. The variable domain in full, with the rest retrieved from reference TRBV7-9 and TRBJ1-3, is DTGVSQNPRHKITKRGQNVTFRCDPISEHNRLYWYRQTLGQGPEFLTYFQNEAQLEKSRLLSDRFSAERPKGSFSTLEIQRTEQGDSAMYLCASSLQGMTSGNTIYFGEGSWLTVV.

The CDR3 here is CSVEVQDIDYGYTF. The CDR3 DNA follows: TGCAGCGTTGAGGTCCAGGACATCGACTATGGCTACACCTTC. The chain combines TRBV29-1 with TRBJ1-2, with D tentatively TRBD1 (5 bases). The CDR3 runs to 14 residues. V was pared by 3 bases and J by 3 bases, with 14 bases between. CDR1 is SQVTM and CDR2 is ANQGSEA in the germline V gene.

The V gene is TRBV21-1, the J gene TRBJ1-5; whether TRBD1, the table's D call, matches the DNA was not checked. TRBV21-1 is reported as a pseudogene. The CDR3 sequence is 17 residues long. The CDR3 reads CASNRGQGAGCNQPQHF. CDR3 sequence (DNA): TGTGCCAGCAATCGGGGACAGGGGGCTGGTTGCAATCAGCCCCAGCATTTT.

V and J are TRBV28 and TRBJ1-6; possible D gene TRBD1, 6 bases. Germline assignment: CDR1 MDHEN and CDR2 SYDVKM. This CDR3 is 17 amino acids long. Trimming removed 5 bases at V and 0 bases at J, with 14 bases between. This CDR3 is CASSAYRDSSYNSPLHF. Here the CDR3 DNA reads TGTGCCAGCAGTGCATACAGGGATAGCTCCTATAATTCACCCCTCCACTTT.

The V and J genes are TRBV29-1 and TRBJ2-1; 9 bases map to TRBD2. This CDR3 spans 14 amino acids. Germline CDR1 and CDR2: SQVTM and ANQGSEA. The V and J ends lost 4 bases and 2 bases, in that order; junction bases with no gene match: 3. Here the CDR3 reads CSVVGGGAYNEQFF. DNA for the CDR3: TGCAGCGTTGTTGGCGGGGGGGCCTACAATGAGCAGTTCTTC.

V is TRBV3-1 (or the pseudogene TRBV3-2) and J is TRBJ1-1, with D tentatively TRBD1 (6 bases). Germline V gives CDR1 LGHDT, CDR2 YNNKEL (reference sequence). CDR3 length: 13 amino acids. V was pared by 4 bases and J by 10 bases, with 16 bases between. The CDR3 DNA follows: TGTGCCAGCAGCCGGAACCTAGGCAGGGGAGCTTTCTTT. It is translated as CASSRNLGRGAFF.

This clone was seen more than once but under ten times. The chain employs TRBV27 and TRBJ2-5; TRBD2 agrees at 11 bases. V lost 0 bases and J lost 2; bases outside the gene matches: 2. The germline gives CDR1 MNHEY, CDR2 SMNVEV (reference sequence). The CDR3 length is 16 residues. CDR3 sequence reads: CASSLSGTSGQETQYF. As DNA, the CDR3 is TGTGCCAGCAGTTTATCAGGGACTAGCGGTCAAGAGACCCAGTACTTC.

The chain is built from TRBV2 and TRBJ1-4; the match to TRBD1 covers 9 bases. V shed 7 bases and J 0 bases; nucleotides not matched to a gene: 3. CDR3 size: 15 residues. Germline CDR1 SNHLY, CDR2 FYNNEI. CDR3: CASTRDRATNEKLFF. CDR3 nucleotides: TGTGCCAGCACGAGGGACAGGGCAACTAATGAAAAACTGTTTTTT.

J is TRBJ2-7 and V is TRBV5-6, with TRBD1 matching over 7 bases. CDR3 size: 16 residues. V shed 0 bases and J 0 bases; nucleotides not matched to a gene: 6. Germline V gene data show CDR1 as SGHDT and CDR2 as YYEEEE. CDR3 DNA sequence: TGTGCCAGCAGCTTGGCAGGCGGACAGGACTCCTACGAGCAGTACTTC. As protein: CASSLAGGQDSYEQYF.

V and J are TRBV29-1 and TRBJ2-3; 8 bases fit TRBD1. This CDR3 is built from 14 residues. After removal of 6 bases from V and 3 bases from J, the junction contained 8 bases not matched to a gene. In germline, CDR1 is SQVTM, CDR2 ANQGSEA. For the CDR3, the DNA is TGCAGCGTCGACAGGGGCGGGAATACAGATACGCAGTATTTT. This sequence encodes CSVDRGGNTDTQYF.

This clone was counted a single time. The gene calls are TRBV6-5 and TRBJ1-3; a weak D match, TRBD1 (5 bases). This CDR3 is built from 16 residues. V shed 0 bases and J shed 2 bases, with 11 bases lying between them. Germline-derived CDR1 and CDR2 are MNHEY and SVGAGI. CDR3 residues: CASSYSTGVAGNTIYF. The CDR3 coding sequence is TGTGCCAGCAGTTACTCGACGGGGGTGGCTGGAAACACCATATATTTT.

This rearrangement joins TRBV29-1 to TRBJ1-1; TRBD1 matches at 8 bases. V lost 0 bases, J lost 4 bases, and 13 bases stayed unmatched. The CDR3 is made up of 17 amino acids. Per germline, CDR1 SQVTM and CDR2 ANQGSEA. In DNA, the CDR3 is TGCAGCGTTGAAGATACGGGAACAGGGGGATTTGGCACTGAAGCTTTCTTT. Translating gives CSVEDTGTGGFGTEAFF. Based on the CDR3 plus reference TRBV29-1 and TRBJ1-1, the full variable domain is SAVISQKPSRDICQRGTSLTIQCQVDSQVTMMFWYRQQPGQSLTLIATANQGSEATYESGFVIDKFPISRPNLTFSTLTVSNMSPEDSSIYLCSVEDTGTGGFGTEAFFGQGTRLTVV.

The chain has TRBV7-3 and TRBJ1-1, with D unresolved. The length of the CDR3 is 13 residues. Trimming took 2 bases from V and 2 from J, leaving 6 bases between them. Germline assignment: CDR1 SGHTA and CDR2 FQGTGA. This CDR3 reads CASSLYGNTEAFF. The CDR3 DNA is TGTGCCAGCAGCTTATATGGCAACACTGAAGCTTTCTTT.